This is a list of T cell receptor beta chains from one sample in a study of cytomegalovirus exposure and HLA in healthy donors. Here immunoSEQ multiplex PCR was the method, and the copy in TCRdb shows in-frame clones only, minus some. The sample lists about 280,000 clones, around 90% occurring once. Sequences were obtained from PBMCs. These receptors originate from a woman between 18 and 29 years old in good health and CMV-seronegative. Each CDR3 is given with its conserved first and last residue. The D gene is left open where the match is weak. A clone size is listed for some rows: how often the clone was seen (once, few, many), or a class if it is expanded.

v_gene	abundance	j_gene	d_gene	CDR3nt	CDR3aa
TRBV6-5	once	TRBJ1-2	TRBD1	TGTGCCAGCAATTCCTGGGACAGAACTATGGGCTACACCTTC	CASNSWDRTMGYTF
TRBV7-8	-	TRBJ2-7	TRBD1	TGTGCCAGCAGCTTTAGAGACAGGGGTGGCTCCTACGAGCAGTACTTC	CASSFRDRGGSYEQYF
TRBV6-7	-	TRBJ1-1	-	TGTGCCAGCAGCCCATCCAAGCGGGAGGAGAAGAACACTGAAGCTTTCTTT	CASSPSKREEKNTEAFF
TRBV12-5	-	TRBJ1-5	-	TGTGCTAGTGGTTCGCAGTTGCCCCAGCATTTT	CASGSQLPQHF
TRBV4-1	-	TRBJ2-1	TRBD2	TGCGCCAGCAGCCAAGAGCCTAGCGGGGGTTATGAGCAGTTCTTC	CASSQEPSGGYEQFF
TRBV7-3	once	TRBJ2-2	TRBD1	TGTGCCAGCAGCTTAAAACGGTTCGGGGTGACAGGGGACGGGGCCGGGGAGCTGTTTTTT	CASSLKRFGVTGDGAGELFF
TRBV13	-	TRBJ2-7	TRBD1	TGTGCCAGCAGCTTAGGCGTGGGACAGGGAACGGGAGAGCAGTACTTC	CASSLGVGQGTGEQYF
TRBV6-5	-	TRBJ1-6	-	TGTGCCAGCAGTTACGAGGGTGGTTCACCCCTCCACTTT	CASSYEGGSPLHF
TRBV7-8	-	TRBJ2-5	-	TGTGCCAGCAGCCTAGGCGGCGGGGGCGCAGGGGAGCAGTACTTC	CASSLGGGGAGEQYF
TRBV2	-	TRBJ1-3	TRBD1	TGTGCCAGCAGTGCGACAGGGTCAAGAGGAAACACCATATATTTT	CASSATGSRGNTIYF
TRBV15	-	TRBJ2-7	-	TGTGCCACCAGCAGAGAAGGGGGGGGTTACGAGCAGTACTTC	CATSREGGGYEQYF
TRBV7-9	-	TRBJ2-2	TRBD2	TGTGCCAGCAGCCGGGTCCTAGCGGGGGGGCCCCCCACCGGGGAGCTGTTTTTT	CASSRVLAGGPPTGELFF
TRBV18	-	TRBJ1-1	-	TGTGCCAGCTCACTGGTCGATTTAGGGGCCATGAACACTGAAGCTTTCTTT	CASSLVDLGAMNTEAFF
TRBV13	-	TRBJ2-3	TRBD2	TGTGCCAGCAGCTTAGGGGGACTAGCGTTCGGCACAGATACGCAGTATTTT	CASSLGGLAFGTDTQYF
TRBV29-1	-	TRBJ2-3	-	TGCAGCGTTTTGGTTTTTTCGGGAGATACGCAGTATTTT	CSVLVFSGDTQYF
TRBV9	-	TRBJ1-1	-	TGTGCCAGCAGCGTAGAAGGGGATTTAAACACTGAAGCTTTCTTT	CASSVEGDLNTEAFF
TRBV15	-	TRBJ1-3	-	TGTGCCACCAGCAGAGATCGGGGGACCTCGTTCCTCTCTGGAAACACCATATATTTT	CATSRDRGTSFLSGNTIYF
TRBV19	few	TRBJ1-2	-	TGTGCCAGTACCAACCAAGGGGCAGGGAACTATGGCTACACCTTC	CASTNQGAGNYGYTF
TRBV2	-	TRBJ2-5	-	TGTGCCAGCAGTGGATCGAGGGAGACCCAGTACTTC	CASSGSRETQYF
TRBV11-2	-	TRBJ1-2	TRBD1	TGTGCCAGCAGCTCGCCCAAGACCGCACAGGGGGCGAACTATGGCTACACCTTC	CASSSPKTAQGANYGYTF
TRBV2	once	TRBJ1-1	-	TGTGCCAGCAGTTTCAGACTTAACACTGAAGCTTTCTTT	CASSFRLNTEAFF
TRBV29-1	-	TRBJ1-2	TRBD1	TGCAGCGTGGACAGGGGCGACGGCTACACCTTC	CSVDRGDGYTF
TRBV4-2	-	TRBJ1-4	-	TGTGCCAGCAGCCAAGATCCGGGGACTAATGAAAAACTGTTTTTT	CASSQDPGTNEKLFF
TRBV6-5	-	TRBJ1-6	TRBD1	TGTGCCAGCTGGACAGGGGCATATAATTCCCCCCTCCACTTT	CASWTGAYNSPLHF
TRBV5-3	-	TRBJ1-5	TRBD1	TGTGCCAGAAGCTTGGCCGAAGGTGAGGGCAGGGGGGTCAATCAGCCCCAGCATTTT	CARSLAEGEGRGVNQPQHF
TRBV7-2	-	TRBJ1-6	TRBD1	TGTGCCAGCACGTTAAACAGGGACAGGGCACCCCTCCACTTT	CASTLNRDRAPLHF
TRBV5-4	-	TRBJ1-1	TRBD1	TGTGCCAGCAGCACACAGGGGCTATTGAACACTGAAGCTTTCTTT	CASSTQGLLNTEAFF
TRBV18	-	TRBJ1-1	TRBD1	TGTGCCAGCTCACCAGCGACAGGGCAGAACACTGAAGCTTTCTTT	CASSPATGQNTEAFF
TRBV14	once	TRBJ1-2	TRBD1	TGTGCCAGCAGCCAACTATCGACAGGGGGCTTGTATGGCTACACCTTC	CASSQLSTGGLYGYTF
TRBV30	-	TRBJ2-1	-	TGTGCCTGGGGTCCTCTAGAGCCTTACAATGAGCAGTTCTTC	CAWGPLEPYNEQFF
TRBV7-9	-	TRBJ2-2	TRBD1	TGTGCCAGCAGCTTAGCGAGCGGGACAGGGGGCACCGGGGAGCTGTTTTTT	CASSLASGTGGTGELFF
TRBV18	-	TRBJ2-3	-	TGTGCCAGCTCACCATTGCGTGGCACAGATACGCAGTATTTT	CASSPLRGTDTQYF
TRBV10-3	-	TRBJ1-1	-	TGTGCCATCAGTGCCCGACAGACGTTGGGCACTGAAGCTTTCTTT	CAISARQTLGTEAFF
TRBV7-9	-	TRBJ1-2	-	TGTGCCAGCAGCCCGGACAGTAACTATGGCTACACCTTC	CASSPDSNYGYTF
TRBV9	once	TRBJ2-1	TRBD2	TGTGCCAGCAGCGTAGATAGCGGGGGTCGCAATGAGCAGTTCTTC	CASSVDSGGRNEQFF
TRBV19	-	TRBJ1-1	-	TGTGCCAGTATTAATAGCTATTCTTCGGGCACTGAAGCTTTCTTT	CASINSYSSGTEAFF
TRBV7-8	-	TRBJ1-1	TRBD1	TGTGCCAGCAGCTTAGCGAACAGGGGGACAGGGAACACTGAAGCTTTCTTT	CASSLANRGTGNTEAFF